Each of the 20 T cell receptor beta chains below was sequenced from the same sample in a study of shared clonotypes between healthy human individuals. Generated by immunoSEQ multiplex PCR, the TCRdb table keeps only in-frame clones and is missing some. Here the sample spans about 2.4 million clones, over 85% being singletons. Specimen: naive CD4+ T cells sorted from blood. Subset in this sample: CD45RA+ positively selected. These receptors all stem from a young man in good health.

The chain has TRBV6-1 and TRBJ2-3; 8 bases map to TRBD2. The germline V gene has CDR1 MNHNS and CDR2 SASEGT. The CDR3 sequence is 14 residues long. The ends lost 10 bases at V and 2 bases at J; junction bases unmatched: 8. The CDR3 nucleotides are TGTGCCAACGGGAGGGGGGGCCTCACAGATACGCAGTATTTT. It encodes CANGRGGLTDTQYF.

This chain joins TRBV6-5 and TRBJ2-1; D gene ambiguous. V lost 8 bases, J lost 2 bases, and 10 bases lay in between. The V gene's germline CDR1 is MNHEY and CDR2 SVGAGI. This CDR3 has 13 residues. As DNA, the CDR3 is TGTGCCAGCCTCGACAACGCCTACAATGAGCAGTTCTTC. This translates into CASLDNAYNEQFF.

V and J are TRBV27 and TRBJ2-6; D is perhaps TRBD1 (6 bases). The germline V and J ends were trimmed by 8 bases and 0 bases, with 23 bases remaining between them. The CDR3 is 19 residues long. Germline CDR1 is MNHEY and CDR2 is SMNVEV (reference sequence). The CDR3 protein is CASPRQVMPVPSGANVLTF. CDR3 nucleotides: TGTGCCAGCCCTCGACAGGTTATGCCCGTTCCCTCTGGGGCCAACGTCCTGACTTTC.

The chain is built from TRBV5-1 and TRBJ2-2, with D possibly TRBD1 on 6 matching bases. Germline CDR1 is SGHRS and CDR2 is YFSETQ. This CDR3 region has 15 residues. V was trimmed by 0 bases and J by 5 bases, leaving 11 bases between them. Here the CDR3 reads CASSLARGETGELFF. The DNA for the CDR3 is TGCGCCAGCAGCTTGGCCAGGGGCGAAACCGGGGAGCTGTTTTTT.

The rearrangement links TRBV7-3 to TRBJ2-1; D ambiguous. Looked up from germline, CDR1 is SGHTA and CDR2 is FQGTGA. The CDR3 covers 16 residues. V dropped 1 base and J dropped 4 bases, with 14 bases sitting between them. CDR3 protein: CASSLSILPPYNEQFF. CDR3 in DNA: TGTGCCAGCAGCTTAAGCATCCTCCCACCGTACAATGAGCAGTTCTTC.

The chain links TRBV19 to TRBJ1-5, with D possibly matching TRBD1 (5 bases). CDR3 length: 14 residues. With 7 bases removed from V and 4 bases from J, the gap between germline ends came to 14 bases. The germline gives CDR1 LNHDA, CDR2 SQIVND (reference sequence). This CDR3 reads CASNRIRGNQPQHF. The DNA for the CDR3 is TGTGCCAGTAATAGAATTCGGGGGAATCAGCCCCAGCATTTT.

V usage is TRBV4-3 and J usage is TRBJ1-2, with TRBD1 as a possible D gene (5 bases). The CDR3 covers 13 residues. Between the trimmed V and J ends, which lost 0 bases and 5 bases, there was a span of 7 bases. The germline V gene encodes CDR1 LGHNA and CDR2 YSLEER. The CDR3 DNA reads as TGCGCCAGCAGCCAAGACGGGGCATATGGCTACACCTTC. Protein: CASSQDGAYGYTF.

V is TRBV11-3 and J is TRBJ1-3; D is unclear. V was trimmed by 3 bases and J by 6 bases, leaving 18 bases between them. Germline-derived CDR1 and CDR2 are SGHNT and YENEEA. This CDR3 contains 16 residues. The chain's CDR3 is CASSFSSDSFPNTIYF. CDR3 nucleotides: TGTGCCAGCAGCTTTTCGTCAGACTCATTCCCAAACACCATATATTTT.

The chain links TRBV30 to TRBJ2-5; D might be TRBD2 (5 bases). Trimming removed 2 bases at V and 5 bases at J, with 18 bases between. Germline CDR1 and CDR2: GTSNPN and SVGIG (reference sequence). This CDR3 contains 15 residues. CDR3 region: CAWSKGSLPGETQYF. CDR3 sequence (DNA): TGTGCCTGGAGTAAAGGGAGCCTTCCCGGGGAGACCCAGTACTTC.

DNA of the CDR3: TGTGCCAGCGGCAGGGCCCGTATTATTAACACTGAAGCTTTCTTT. Translating gives CASGRARIINTEAFF. The gene calls are TRBV27 and TRBJ1-1; weak D call: TRBD1 (5 bases). Trimming left V 8 bases short and J 2 bases short, with 18 bases between. Per germline, CDR1 MNHEY and CDR2 SMNVEV (reference sequence). The CDR3 totals 15 residues.

This rearrangement joins TRBV4-3 to TRBJ1-3; D unclear. The V gene's germline CDR1 is LGHNA and CDR2 YSLEER. CDR3 length: 15 residues. The V and J ends lost 0 bases and 4 bases respectively, with 10 bases between them. DNA for the CDR3: TGCGCCAGCAGCCAAGATCCGTCGGGGGGAAACACCATATATTTT. Its protein product is CASSQDPSGGNTIYF.

Here the CDR3 DNA reads TGTGCCAGCAGCCAGGGACAGGGGTTCGCGGAGACCCAGTACTTC. Amino acids: CASSQGQGFAETQYF. This chain connects TRBV7-2 to TRBJ2-5; 10 nucleotides align to TRBD1. The germline V gene has CDR1 SGHTA and CDR2 FQGNSA. This CDR3 has 15 residues. Losses at the gene ends were 5 bases for V and 5 bases for J; bases not matched to a gene: 8. The full variable domain, with the rest looked up from reference TRBV7-2 and TRBJ2-5, is GAGVSQSPSNKVTEKGKDVELRCDPISGHTALYWYRQSLGQGLEFLIYFQGNSAPDKSGLPSDRFSAERTGGSVSTLTIQRTQQEDSAVYLCASSQGQGFAETQYFGPGTRLLVL.

This clone is a singleton in its sample. At the DNA level, this CDR3 is encoded by other sequences in the same sample as well. The chain is built from TRBV2 and TRBJ2-3; D gene unclear. Germline V gene sequence: CDR1 SNHLY, CDR2 FYNNEI. V was shortened by 5 bases and J by 6 bases, with 6 bases between the two germline ends. This CDR3 region has 11 residues. CDR3 in amino acids: CASSPADTQYF. In DNA, the CDR3 is TGTGCCAGCAGTCCAGCTGATACGCAGTATTTT. Filled out from reference TRBV2 and TRBJ2-3, the complete variable domain reads EPEVTQTPSHQVTQMGQEVILRCVPISNHLYFYWYRQILGQKVEFLVSFYNNEISEKSEIFDDQFSVERPDGSNFTLKIRSTKLEDSAMYFCASSPADTQYFGPGTRLTVL.

The chain uses TRBV6-1 and TRBJ2-7; 12 positions agree with TRBD1. Germline-derived CDR1 and CDR2 are MNHNS and SASEGT. The CDR3 covers 15 residues. J gave up 6 bases and V 5 bases, and 8 bases lay outside the gene matches. The CDR3 nucleotides are TGTGCCAGCAGTCAACCGGGACAGGGGGCGTCCGAGCAGTACTTC. This codes for CASSQPGQGASEQYF.

The chain carries TRBV5-4 and TRBJ2-7, with TRBD1 identical over 10 bases. CDR3 size: 17 residues. Trimming removed 3 bases from V and 6 bases from J; junction bases left unmatched: 15. CDR1 is SGHNT and CDR2 is YYREEE in the germline V gene (reference sequence). CDR3 bases: TGTGCCAGCAGCTCGCCGGGACAGGGGAAAGGAGGGGGCGAGCAGTACTTC. Its translation: CASSSPGQGKGGGEQYF.

As for this clone: Other DNA sequences in the sample encode the same CDR3. J is TRBJ2-3 and V is TRBV18; D ambiguous. With 3 bases removed from V and 1 base from J, the gap between germline ends came to 8 bases. Germline CDR1 and CDR2: KGHSH and LQKENI. The CDR3 consists of 14 residues. In nucleotides, the CDR3 is TGTGCCAGCTCACCCTTCTCGGGCACAGATACGCAGTATTTT. As protein: CASSPFSGTDTQYF.

In the case of this clone: The same CDR3 arises from other DNA sequences in this sample as well. This chain uses TRBV7-9 with TRBJ2-7; D not certain. The V gene's germline CDR1 is SEHNR and CDR2 FQNEAQ (reference sequence). V lost 3 bases to trimming and J lost 0 bases, with 3 bases between them. The CDR3 contains 12 residues. In DNA, the CDR3 is TGTGCCAGCAGCTTCACCTCCTACGAGCAGTACTTC. Amino acid sequence: CASSFTSYEQYF.

V and J are TRBV19 and TRBJ2-5, with 10 bases identical to TRBD1. There are 14 residues in the CDR3. J lost 2 bases, V lost 6 bases, and 3 bases had no gene match. CDR1 is LNHDA, CDR2 SQIVND, per germline (reference sequence). The CDR3 loop is CASSTDRGQETQYF. DNA of the CDR3: TGTGCCAGTAGCACGGACAGGGGGCAAGAGACCCAGTACTTC. Full variable domain (missing parts from reference TRBV19 and TRBJ2-5): DGGITQSPKYLFRKEGQNVTLSCEQNLNHDAMYWYRQDPGQGLRLIYYSQIVNDFQKGDIAEGYSVSREKKESFPLTVTSAQKNPTAFYLCASSTDRGQETQYFGPGTRLLVL.

The rearrangement uses TRBV7-2 and TRBJ1-3; tentatively, D is TRBD1 (5 bases). The germline CDR1 and CDR2 sequences are SGHTA and FQGNSA. This CDR3 spans 17 amino acids. V was cut by 4 bases and J by 3 bases, with 19 bases left in between. The CDR3 DNA is TGTGCCAGCAGCTCGCAAGTCAGGGCTTGGGGTGGAAACACCATATATTTT. Amino acids: CASSSQVRAWGGNTIYF.

The V gene is TRBV7-2, the J gene TRBJ2-3; D gene unclear. CDR3 length: 15 amino acids. Germline lookup yields CDR1 SGHTA and CDR2 FQGNSA. V dropped 1 base and J dropped 1 base, with 9 bases sitting between them. The CDR3 sequence is CASSLGAVRTDTQYF. The CDR3 nucleotides read TGTGCCAGCAGCTTAGGGGCTGTGCGCACAGATACGCAGTATTTT.